A selection of T cell receptor beta chains follows, all from one sample in a study of shared clonotypes between healthy human individuals. Only in-frame clones appear in the TCRdb table, and some are missing; sequencing was by immunoSEQ multiplex PCR. This table holds some 1 million clones, around 75% found once. The sample taken for sequencing was memory CD4+ T cells sorted from blood. The receptors come from a man younger than 35 in good health. The CDR3 runs from the conserved cysteine through the conserved F or W. The D gene is left open where the match is weak. Size is omitted from some rows. Given values are once, few, many or a class for expanded clones.

j_call,clone_size,v_call,d_call,cdr3_nt,cdr3_aa
TRBJ2-6,once,TRBV9,NA,TGTGCCAGCAGCGACGACAGGCCCGGGGCCAACGTCCTGACTTTC,CASSDDRPGANVLTF
TRBJ2-5,few,TRBV14,TRBD2,TGTGCCAGCAGCCAAGCCAGCGGGAGGGGTGAGACCCAGTACTTC,CASSQASGRGETQYF
TRBJ2-7,NA,TRBV7-3,NA,TGTGCCAGCAGCTTAAAACCAGGGGCCTACGAGCAGTACTTC,CASSLKPGAYEQYF
TRBJ2-5,NA,TRBV25-1,TRBD2,TGTGCCAGCAGTGAGGCGGGGGGGCCGACGGAGACCCAGTACTTC,CASSEAGGPTETQYF
TRBJ2-4,NA,TRBV7-8,NA,TGTGCCAGCAGCCTCCGGGGAGGGGGGGCCAAAAACATTCAGTACTTC,CASSLRGGGAKNIQYF
TRBJ2-1,NA,TRBV19,TRBD1,TGTGCCAGTAGTGGGACAGGGGCAGGGGGGAATGAGCAGTTCTTC,CASSGTGAGGNEQFF
TRBJ2-5,NA,TRBV10-3,TRBD1,TGTGCCATCAGTGAACCCAGGACAGGGTTGATCAAATCGGGAGAGACCCAGTACTTC,CAISEPRTGLIKSGETQYF
TRBJ2-1,NA,TRBV6-5,NA,TGTGCCAGCAGTTACGAGGGGTCCACCTACAATGAGCAGTTCTTC,CASSYEGSTYNEQFF
TRBJ1-2,few,TRBV28,NA,TGTGCCAGCAGTTTGGCCACCCGGGAGAATGGCTACACCTTC,CASSLATRENGYTF
TRBJ2-2,NA,TRBV5-1,NA,TGCGCCAGCAGCTTAGGAATTTACACCGGGGAGCTGTTTTTT,CASSLGIYTGELFF
TRBJ1-5,NA,TRBV5-1,NA,TGCGCCAGCAGCCCGGATGGGATCGTAAATCAGCCCCAGCATTTT,CASSPDGIVNQPQHF
TRBJ2-1,NA,TRBV30,NA,TGTGTCGTAGGGCGCGATGGACATGGAGTCAATGAGCAGTTCTTC,CVVGRDGHGVNEQFF
TRBJ2-5,NA,TRBV6-6,TRBD1,TGTGCCAGCAGATCCCATCAGGGGGCACGAGAGACCCAGTACTTC,CASRSHQGARETQYF
TRBJ2-6,NA,TRBV19,TRBD2,TGTGCCAGTAGCCACCCTAGCGGTGGGGCCAACGTCCTGACTTTC,CASSHPSGGANVLTF
TRBJ1-2,NA,TRBV19,TRBD1,TGTGCCAGTAGTCCGGGGACAGGGCGCTATGGCTACACCTTC,CASSPGTGRYGYTF
TRBJ1-2,NA,TRBV7-9,NA,TGTGCCAGCAGCTTAGCCTTTACTGGGGGCCTTGGTGGCTACACCTTC,CASSLAFTGGLGGYTF
TRBJ1-6,NA,TRBV11-2,NA,TGTGCCAGCAGCTTTATTAGGGAATCACCCCTCCACTTT,CASSFIRESPLHF
TRBJ2-7,once,TRBV6-1,NA,TGTGCCAGCAGTGAAGGCGGCGGACGACCGTACTTC,CASSEGGGRPYF
TRBJ2-3,NA,TRBV15,NA,TGTGCCACCAGCAGCGGGACATCATTGTCTACAGATACGCAGTATTTT,CATSSGTSLSTDTQYF
TRBJ2-3,NA,TRBV11-2,TRBD2,TGTGCCAGCAGCTCCCCCCCCAGACTAGCGGGGGCCCCAGATACGCAGTATTTT,CASSSPPRLAGAPDTQYF
TRBJ2-4,NA,TRBV5-1,TRBD1,TGCGCCAGCAGCTTGTGGACAGGGCCTAACATTCAGTACTTC,CASSLWTGPNIQYF
TRBJ2-2,NA,TRBV9,NA,TGTGCCAGCAGCGTAGTTGGGACTTTCAACACCGGGGAGCTGTTTTTT,CASSVVGTFNTGELFF
TRBJ2-5,NA,TRBV6-5,TRBD2,TGTGCCAGCATGTTAGCGGGCGTAGAGACCCAGTACTTC,CASMLAGVETQYF
TRBJ1-1,NA,TRBV28,NA,TGTGCCAGCAGTTTGCGGGTCGCTGAAGCTTTCTTT,CASSLRVAEAFF
TRBJ2-1,NA,TRBV6-1,NA,TGTGCCAGCAGTGAGGGGTACAATGAGCAGTTCTTC,CASSEGYNEQFF
TRBJ1-1,NA,TRBV11-3,NA,TGTGCCAGCAGCACCCACCCAAGCTCTGAAGCTTTCTTT,CASSTHPSSEAFF
TRBJ2-5,NA,TRBV10-1,NA,TGCGCCAGCAGTGGGGACAAACCCCAAGAGACCCAGTACTTC,CASSGDKPQETQYF
TRBJ2-5,NA,TRBV7-2,NA,TGTGCCAGCAGCTTAGCGGCAGGGGTTTGGGAGACCCAGTACTTC,CASSLAAGVWETQYF
TRBJ2-1,NA,TRBV7-2,TRBD2,TGTGCCGTGCGGGAGGGGGGTAATGAGCAGTTCTTC,CAVREGGNEQFF
TRBJ1-2,NA,TRBV25-1,NA,TGTGCCAGCAGTGGTGGACAGTCGGGCTACACCTTC,CASSGGQSGYTF
TRBJ2-1,NA,TRBV6-1,NA,TGTGCCAGCCCCATTCCCATTTCTAATGAGCAGTTCTTC,CASPIPISNEQFF
TRBJ2-3,NA,TRBV19,TRBD2,TGTGCCAGTAGTCAGACTAGCGGGAGTGTAGATACGCAGTATTTT,CASSQTSGSVDTQYF
TRBJ2-3,NA,TRBV19,TRBD1,TGTGCCAGTAGTGCCCGGACAGGGGCAGATACGCAGTATTTT,CASSARTGADTQYF
TRBJ2-5,NA,TRBV7-7,NA,TGTGCTAGCAGCTTAGGTTCTACCCAAGAGACCCAGTACTTC,CASSLGSTQETQYF
TRBJ2-7,NA,TRBV6-6,NA,TGTGCCAGCACCGCCAATAGGGACGAGCAGTACTTC,CASTANRDEQYF
TRBJ1-1,NA,TRBV2,NA,TGTGCCAGCAGGCCCGGGGCGAACACTGAAGCTTTCTTT,CASRPGANTEAFF
TRBJ2-2,NA,TRBV7-7,NA,TGTGCTAGCAGCCCCAGGCCCGGGAAGCTGTTTTTT,CASSPRPGKLFF
TRBJ2-5,NA,TRBV6-1,TRBD1,TGTGCCAGCAGGGGGACAGTTTTTCAAGAGACCCAGTACTTC,CASRGTVFQETQYF
TRBJ2-3,few,TRBV11-3,TRBD2,TGTGCCAGCAGCTTAGGGCTAGCGGGGGCCTCAGATACGCAGTATTTT,CASSLGLAGASDTQYF
TRBJ2-7,NA,TRBV7-2,NA,TGTGCCAGCAGCTCCACTAACGGGAACGAGCAGTACTTC,CASSSTNGNEQYF
TRBJ1-5,many,TRBV18,NA,TGTGCCAGCTCACTGGACGGGGGAGGGCAGCCCCAGCATTTT,CASSLDGGGQPQHF
TRBJ1-2,NA,TRBV28,NA,TGTGCCAGCAGTCCGGTCATCTCTGGCTATGGCTACACCTTC,CASSPVISGYGYTF
TRBJ1-5,NA,TRBV19,NA,TGTGCCAGTAGTCTCCAATTTGGGACTCAGCATTTT,CASSLQFGTQHF
TRBJ1-5,NA,TRBV19,NA,TGTGCCAGTAGTATGGAGGGCGTGCAGCCCCAGCATTTT,CASSMEGVQPQHF